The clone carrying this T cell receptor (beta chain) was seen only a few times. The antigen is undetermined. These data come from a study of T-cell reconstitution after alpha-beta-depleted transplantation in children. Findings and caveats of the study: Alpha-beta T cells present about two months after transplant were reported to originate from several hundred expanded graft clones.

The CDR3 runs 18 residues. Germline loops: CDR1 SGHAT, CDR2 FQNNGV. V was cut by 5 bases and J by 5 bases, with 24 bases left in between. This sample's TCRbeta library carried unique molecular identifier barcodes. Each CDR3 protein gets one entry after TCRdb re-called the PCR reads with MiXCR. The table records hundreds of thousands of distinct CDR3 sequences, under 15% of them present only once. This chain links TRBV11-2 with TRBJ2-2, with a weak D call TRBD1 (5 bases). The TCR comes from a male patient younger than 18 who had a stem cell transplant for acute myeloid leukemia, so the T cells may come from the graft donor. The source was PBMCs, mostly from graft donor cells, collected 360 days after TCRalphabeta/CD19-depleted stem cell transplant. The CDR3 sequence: CASSVRVLSFKGTGELFF. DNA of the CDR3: TGTGCCAGCAGCGTCCGGGTCCTTTCTTTTAAGGGGACCGGGGAGCTGTTTTTT.